This is a list of T cell receptor beta chains from one sample in a study of CD8 T cells in Susac syndrome. TCRdb used MiXCR to reprocess the immunoSEQ multiplex PCR reads, holding one entry per CDR3 protein. The sample lists about 440,000 distinct CDR3 sequences; about 85% were seen once. The sequenced sample consisted of CD8+ T cells from PBMCs. These receptors were obtained from a human donor with multiple sclerosis. Each CDR3 is given with its conserved first and last residue. The order of the fields is CDR3 protein, CDR3 DNA, D gene, J gene, clone size, V gene. A D gene is named only where the DNA matches it firmly. Only part of the rows carry a size: once, few, many, or a class if the clone is expanded.

CDR3 protein: CASDGGDNAGNQPQHF
CDR3 DNA: TGTGCCAGCGACGGAGGGGACAACGCTGGCAATCAGCCCCAGCATTTT
D gene: .
J gene: TRBJ1-5
clone size: .
V gene: TRBV6-1

CDR3 protein: CASTQLDRVSNQPQHF
CDR3 DNA: TGTGCCAGCACCCAACTCGACAGGGTTAGCAATCAGCCCCAGCATTTT
D gene: TRBD1
J gene: TRBJ1-5
clone size: once
V gene: TRBV5-6

CDR3 protein: CASSEPRQGVIVGNQPQHF
CDR3 DNA: TGTGCCAGCAGTGAACCGAGACAGGGAGTGATAGTTGGCAATCAGCCCCAGCATTTT
D gene: TRBD1
J gene: TRBJ1-5
clone size: .
V gene: TRBV25-1

CDR3 protein: CASRTGGGEELFF
CDR3 DNA: TGTGCCAGCAGGACAGGGGGCGGCGAAGAACTGTTTTTT
D gene: TRBD1
J gene: TRBJ1-4
clone size: .
V gene: TRBV2

CDR3 protein: CASSEQTALGGYEQYF
CDR3 DNA: TGTGCCAGCAGTGAACAGACAGCGTTGGGTGGCTACGAGCAGTACTTC
D gene: .
J gene: TRBJ2-7
clone size: .
V gene: TRBV25-1

CDR3 protein: CASSQDVGRGNVLTF
CDR3 DNA: TGCGCCAGCAGCCAAGATGTGGGCCGAGGGAACGTCCTGACTTTC
D gene: .
J gene: TRBJ2-6
clone size: .
V gene: TRBV4-1

CDR3 protein: CSATKPGRDMNTEAFF
CDR3 DNA: TGCAGTGCTACCAAACCGGGACGGGACATGAACACTGAAGCTTTCTTT
D gene: .
J gene: TRBJ1-1
clone size: .
V gene: TRBV20-1

CDR3 protein: CATRDTNTGELFF
CDR3 DNA: TGTGCCACCCGGGACACGAACACCGGGGAGCTGTTTTTT
D gene: .
J gene: TRBJ2-2
clone size: .
V gene: TRBV19

CDR3 protein: CASSLEGEVRGYTF
CDR3 DNA: TGTGCCAGCAGCTTGGAAGGCGAGGTGAGGGGCTACACCTTC
D gene: .
J gene: TRBJ1-2
clone size: .
V gene: TRBV5-4

CDR3 protein: CSAPFTYNEQFF
CDR3 DNA: TGCAGTGCTCCCTTCACCTACAATGAGCAGTTCTTC
D gene: .
J gene: TRBJ2-1
clone size: .
V gene: TRBV20-1

CDR3 protein: CASSPTGQGVTEAFF
CDR3 DNA: TGTGCCAGCAGCCCAACTGGACAGGGTGTCACTGAAGCTTTCTTT
D gene: TRBD1
J gene: TRBJ1-1
clone size: .
V gene: TRBV7-9

CDR3 protein: CSATTWTEDTEAFF
CDR3 DNA: TGCAGTGCTACTACCTGGACGGAGGACACTGAAGCTTTCTTT
D gene: .
J gene: TRBJ1-1
clone size: .
V gene: TRBV20-1

CDR3 protein: CASSFPEQFF
CDR3 DNA: TGTGCCAGCAGTTTTCCTGAGCAGTTCTTC
D gene: .
J gene: TRBJ2-1
clone size: .
V gene: TRBV27

CDR3 protein: CASSYRGRGPQETQYF
CDR3 DNA: TGTGCCAGCAGTTACAGGGGCCGGGGGCCGCAAGAGACCCAGTACTTC
D gene: .
J gene: TRBJ2-5
clone size: .
V gene: TRBV6-5

CDR3 protein: CASSLSEKLFF
CDR3 DNA: TGTGCCAGCAGCTTGAGTGAAAAACTGTTTTTT
D gene: .
J gene: TRBJ1-4
clone size: .
V gene: TRBV5-8

CDR3 protein: CAWSPGTGVEKLFF
CDR3 DNA: TGTGCCTGGAGTCCGGGGACAGGGGTTGAAAAACTGTTTTTT
D gene: TRBD1
J gene: TRBJ1-4
clone size: .
V gene: TRBV30

CDR3 protein: CASSHHTGGFEAFF
CDR3 DNA: TGTGCCAGCAGCCATCATACTGGGGGCTTTGAAGCTTTCTTT
D gene: .
J gene: TRBJ1-1
clone size: .
V gene: TRBV12-3/TRBV12-4

CDR3 protein: CASRDSAYEQYF
CDR3 DNA: TGCGCCAGCAGGGACAGTGCCTACGAGCAGTACTTC
D gene: .
J gene: TRBJ2-7
clone size: .
V gene: TRBV5-1

CDR3 protein: CSAREAVRPYEQYF
CDR3 DNA: TGCAGTGCTAGAGAAGCGGTCCGACCCTACGAGCAGTACTTC
D gene: .
J gene: TRBJ2-7
clone size: few
V gene: TRBV20-1

CDR3 protein: CASKNAYNEQFF
CDR3 DNA: TGTGCCAGCAAGAACGCCTACAATGAGCAGTTCTTC
D gene: .
J gene: TRBJ2-1
clone size: .
V gene: TRBV2

CDR3 protein: CASSAASGESVQYF
CDR3 DNA: TGTGCCAGCTCCGCAGCTAGCGGGGAGTCGGTGCAGTACTTC
D gene: TRBD2
J gene: TRBJ2-7
clone size: .
V gene: TRBV12-3/TRBV12-4

CDR3 protein: CATSETYEQYF
CDR3 DNA: TGTGCCACCAGTGAGACCTACGAGCAGTACTTC
D gene: .
J gene: TRBJ2-7
clone size: .
V gene: TRBV24-1

CDR3 protein: CASSSQYSASQGEGWANVLTF
CDR3 DNA: TGTGCCAGCAGCTCCCAATATAGCGCCTCTCAGGGGGAAGGGTGGGCCAACGTCCTGACTTTC
D gene: TRBD1
J gene: TRBJ2-6
clone size: .
V gene: TRBV11-2

CDR3 protein: CASTFGQGTAEAFF
CDR3 DNA: TGTGCCAGCACCTTCGGACAGGGGACCGCTGAAGCTTTCTTT
D gene: TRBD1
J gene: TRBJ1-1
clone size: .
V gene: TRBV27

CDR3 protein: CASGINNQPAYGYTF
CDR3 DNA: TGTGCCAGCGGCATTAATAACCAGCCCGCCTATGGCTACACCTTC
D gene: .
J gene: TRBJ1-2
clone size: .
V gene: TRBV27

CDR3 protein: CASSPDGGPTEAFF
CDR3 DNA: TGTGCCAGTAGCCCGGACGGAGGGCCCACTGAAGCTTTCTTT
D gene: .
J gene: TRBJ1-1
clone size: few
V gene: TRBV19

CDR3 protein: CASTTGGIYNEQFF
CDR3 DNA: TGTGCCAGCACGACGGGAGGGATTTACAATGAGCAGTTCTTC
D gene: TRBD2
J gene: TRBJ2-1
clone size: .
V gene: TRBV27